The 7 T cell receptor beta chains given below trace back to one sample, sequenced in a study. Cells sorted as Tregs were CD4+, CD25+ and CD127-/low. From the 5' RACE reads, TCRdb called clonotypes with MiXCR, one entry per CDR3 protein. The sample includes tens of thousands of distinct CDR3 sequences, 27% of them seen just once. Sequenced input: tumor-infiltrating Tregs sorted from the breast tumor. The source is a female donor with breast cancer.

About this clonotype itself: A much larger clone is a single base away; this may be a read error. No conserved phenylalanine or tryptophan ends this CDR3, so it is likely a read error. V is TRBV3-1 and J is TRBJ1-6; D not certain. The CDR3 has 11 residues. V was shortened by 4 bases and J by 12 bases, with 7 bases between the two germline ends. Germline CDR1 is LGHDT and CDR2 is YNNKEL (reference sequence). The CDR3 coding sequence is TGTGCCAGCAGCCGGGAAGGACCCCTCCACGTT. It is translated as CASSREGPLHV.

This CDR3 reads CASSYSKASSKNIQYF. In DNA form, the CDR3 reads TGTGCCAGCAGTTACTCGAAGGCTTCGTCCAAAAACATTCAGTACTTC. The chain carries TRBV6-6 and TRBJ2-4; no clear D. Germline CDR1 MNHNY, CDR2 SVGAGI (reference sequence). Trimming left V 0 bases short and J 2 bases short, with 11 bases between. The CDR3 covers 16 residues.

This clonotype was detected many times. The rearrangement links TRBV6-5 to TRBJ1-6, with a possible D match to TRBD1 (6 bases). Germline CDR1 MNHEY, CDR2 SVGAGI. The CDR3 runs to 16 residues. V lost 6 bases, J lost 10 bases, and 22 bases lay in between. The CDR3 spells CASSFNPWGQESPLHF. The CDR3 region has the DNA TGTGCCAGCAGCTTTAACCCCTGGGGGCAAGAATCACCCCTCCACTTT.

The rearrangement uses TRBV20-1 and TRBJ2-7; 7 nucleotides match TRBD2. Per germline, CDR1 DFQATT and CDR2 SNEGSKA (reference sequence). The CDR3 runs 13 residues. The CDR3 sequence is CSLRTSMAHEQYF. The CDR3 DNA reads TGCAGCCTCCGGACTAGTATGGCCCACGAGCAGTACTTC.

The chain has TRBV7-2 and TRBJ2-1; 10 bases agree with TRBD2. The CDR3 extends over 16 amino acids. CDR1 SGHTA and CDR2 FQGNSA come from the germline V gene. V gave up 1 base and J gave up 8 bases; unmatched junction bases: 8. For the CDR3, the DNA is TGTGCCAGCAGCTTAGGGGGACTAGCGCTCGCGGATGAGCAGTTCTTC. It yields the protein CASSLGGLALADEQFF.

In the case of this clonotype: A much bigger clone sits one base away, suggesting this may be a read error. The chain uses TRBV5-6 and TRBJ1-3; D remains unclear. The length of the CDR3 is 16 residues. Germline V lookup: CDR1 SGHDT, CDR2 YYEEEE. The CDR3 reads CANSSEAVLYGNTIYF. Written as DNA, the CDR3 is TGTGCCAACAGCTCCGAGGCGGTCCTCTACGGAAACACCATATATTTT.

The V and J genes are TRBV7-3 and TRBJ2-1; D is possibly TRBD1 (7 bases). V lost 3 bases, J lost 10 bases, and 22 bases lay in between. The CDR3 totals 16 residues. Germline CDR1 SGHTA, CDR2 FQGTGA. CDR3 DNA sequence: TGTGCCAGCAGCTTGGGGCAGGGGGGCAGGGACTGGGAGCAGTTCTTC. It translates to CASSLGQGGRDWEQFF.